The entry below describes one TCR beta chain. The sorted Tregs were CD4+CD25+CD127-/low cells. Semi-nested PCR with Nested Universal Primer A followed constant-region reverse priming of full-length variable regions. One entry per CDR3 protein, called by TCRdb with MiXCR from the 5' RACE reads. The sample shows thousands of distinct CDR3 sequences, roughly 51% of them seen only once. There are 19 residues in the CDR3. V lost 0 bases, J lost 0 bases, and 11 bases stayed unmatched. CDR1 SGHAT and CDR2 FQNNGV come from the germline V gene. The chain combines TRBV11-2 with TRBJ2-1; 7 bases match TRBD1. Material for sequencing was Tregs sorted from a lymph node. The sequence was obtained from a female donor with breast cancer. CDR3 protein: CASSLDPDRVLFSYNEQFF. CDR3 DNA: TGTGCCAGCAGCTTAGATCCCGACAGGGTCCTCTTCTCCTACAATGAGCAGTTCTTC.